The next 30 T cell receptor beta chains were all read from a single sample in a study of blood T cell repertoires in COVID-19. Profiling relied on immunoSEQ multiplex PCR, and the TCRdb table lists in-frame clones only, not all of them. The sample has approximately 99,000 clones; around 83% are singletons. The sequenced material came from peripheral blood. These receptors originate from a man aged 70-80 years with active or convalescent COVID-19.

The V gene is TRBV5-1, the J gene TRBJ1-4; 7 nucleotides line up with TRBD1. Trimming removed 4 bases from V and 5 bases from J; junction bases left unmatched: 5. The CDR3 spans 14 residues. CDR1 is SGHRS, CDR2 YFSETQ, per germline. The CDR3 region is CASSTQGKNEKLFF. As DNA, the CDR3 is TGCGCCAGCAGCACACAGGGGAAAAATGAAAAACTGTTTTTT.

This chain connects TRBV12-2 to TRBJ2-1; the D segment call TRBD1 is taken from the table without a DNA check. TRBV12-2 is shown as a pseudogene. This CDR3 spans 18 amino acids. This CDR3 is CASRHRDRNIPKDNEQFF. The CDR3 DNA reads TGTGCAAGTCGCCACCGGGACAGGAACATTCCTAAGGACAATGAGCAGTTCTTC.

The rearrangement joins TRBV20-1 to TRBJ1-1; weak D call: TRBD1 (5 bases). The CDR3 is made up of 17 amino acids. The germline gives CDR1 DFQATT, CDR2 SNEGSKA (reference sequence). V lost 3 bases, J lost 0 bases, and 20 bases lay in between. The DNA of the CDR3 is TGCAGTGCTAGTAGGACAAGGACCCTCCCTATGAACACTGAAGCTTTCTTT. Its translation: CSASRTRTLPMNTEAFF.

This clone was detected once. The rearrangement links TRBV12-3 or TRBV12-4 to TRBJ1-1; D is unclear. The V end was cut by 6 bases, the J end by 3 bases, with 11 bases between. CDR3 length: 13 amino acids. The CDR3 bases are TGTGCCAGCAGCCCACTAAGTTACACTGAAGCTTTCTTT. It yields the protein CASSPLSYTEAFF.

This clone was picked up one time. The chain has TRBV25-1 and TRBJ2-7; 8 positions match TRBD1. Germline V gene lookup returns CDR1 MGHDK and CDR2 SYGVNS. Germline trimming cut 1 base from V and 6 bases from J; bases unmatched to any gene: 8. The CDR3 length is 15 residues. CDR3 region: CASSESVQGVSEQYF. The CDR3 DNA sequence: TGTGCCAGCAGTGAATCAGTACAGGGGGTGTCCGAGCAGTACTTC.

The V call is TRBV12-5, the J call TRBJ1-2, with a weak D call TRBD1 (5 bases). The length of the CDR3 is 12 residues. The germline gives CDR1 LGHNT, CDR2 FRNRAP. Trimming left V 8 bases short and J 4 bases short, with 11 bases between. The CDR3 nucleotides are TGTGCTAGTCGCGGGGGACTCTATGGCTACACCTTC. Translation: CASRGGLYGYTF.

The genes are TRBV19 and TRBJ2-1; 7 positions agree with TRBD2. Per the germline V gene, CDR1 is LNHDA and CDR2 is SQIVND (reference sequence). J lost 12 bases, V lost 5 bases, and 10 bases had no gene match. The CDR3 loop spans 13 amino acids. Written as DNA, the CDR3 is TGTGCCAGTAGTCCCCTAAGCGGGGTAGGGCAGTTCTTC. Residues: CASSPLSGVGQFF.

The V gene is TRBV5-1, the J gene TRBJ1-2; possible D gene TRBD1, 5 bases. CDR3 size: 13 residues. Germline-derived CDR1 and CDR2 are SGHRS and YFSETQ. Trimming took 2 bases from V and 6 from J, leaving 11 bases between them. The CDR3 sequence is CASSFDSQDGYTF. In DNA form, the CDR3 reads TGCGCCAGCAGCTTTGACAGTCAGGATGGCTACACCTTC.

About this clone: Mismatch with germline at one junction end may stem from a read error. V and J are TRBV28 and TRBJ2-7; perhaps TRBD2 as D (6 bases). The V gene's germline CDR1 is MDHEN and CDR2 SYDVKM. The CDR3 consists of 11 residues. DNA of the CDR3: TGTGCCAGCAGCAATTCCGGGACTGTTGGCTTC. Encoded protein: CASSNSGTVGF.

This sequence joins TRBV12-3 or TRBV12-4 and TRBJ1-2, with D unclear. Trimming took off 3 bases at V and 2 bases at J, with 7 bases between the two ends. The CDR3 totals 13 residues. The CDR3 loop reads CASSFVQNYGYTF. Here the CDR3 DNA reads TGTGCCAGCAGTTTTGTACAGAACTATGGCTACACCTTC.

J is TRBJ1-1 and V is TRBV2; no firm D call. Germline V lookup: CDR1 SNHLY, CDR2 FYNNEI. This CDR3 is 16 amino acids long. Trimming removed 7 bases at V and 0 bases at J, with 18 bases between. CDR3 DNA sequence: TGTGCCAGCAACATCAATCGGGCGGGCATGAACACTGAAGCTTTCTTT. Protein product: CASNINRAGMNTEAFF.

The chain combines TRBV6-4 with TRBJ2-1, with TRBD2 identical over 13 bases. The germline V gene encodes CDR1 MRHNA and CDR2 SNTAGT. V was pared by 3 bases and J by 15 bases, with 8 bases of the junction left unmatched. This CDR3 is built from 14 residues. CDR3 residues: CASSEQTSGGKMFF. DNA for the CDR3: TGTGCCAGCAGTGAGCAGACTAGCGGGGGGAAAATGTTCTTC.

V usage is TRBV11-2 and J usage is TRBJ1-1; possibly TRBD1 for D (6 bases). Trimming took off 1 base at V and 5 bases at J, with 8 bases between the two ends. CDR1 SGHAT and CDR2 FQNNGV come from the germline V gene. CDR3 length: 13 amino acids. The CDR3 here is CASSLAGVTEAFF. DNA for the CDR3: TGTGCCAGCAGCTTAGCAGGGGTTACTGAAGCTTTCTTT.

CDR3 coding DNA: TGCGCCAGCAGCTTTTCGGGGGGCACAGATACGCAGTATTTT. Encoded protein: CASSFSGGTDTQYF. The V gene is TRBV5-1, the J gene TRBJ2-3; perhaps TRBD2 as D (6 bases). This CDR3 is 14 amino acids long. Germline CDR1 is SGHRS and CDR2 is YFSETQ. Trimming shortened V by 2 bases and J by 1 base, and 8 bases separated the two germline ends. The full variable domain, in which reference TRBV5-1 and TRBJ2-3 provide the parts outside the CDR3, is KAGVTQTPRYLIKTRGQQVTLSCSPISGHRSVSWYQQTPGQGLQFLFEYFSETQRNKGNFPGRFSGRQFSNSRSEMNVSTLELGDSALYLCASSFSGGTDTQYFGPGTRLTVL.

The chain carries TRBV28 and TRBJ2-1, with 7 bases lining up with TRBD2. The CDR3 totals 15 residues. Germline V gene sequence: CDR1 MDHEN, CDR2 SYDVKM. V gave up 4 bases and J gave up 4 bases; unmatched junction bases: 7. The CDR3 reads CASSWSGALYNEQFF. Written as DNA, the CDR3 is TGTGCCAGCAGTTGGAGCGGGGCGTTGTACAATGAGCAGTTCTTC.

This sequence joins TRBV28 and TRBJ1-2; 7 bases agree with TRBD1. The CDR3 extends over 17 amino acids. Germline assignment: CDR1 MDHEN and CDR2 SYDVKM. V shed 7 bases, J shed 0 bases, and the junction held 14 bases outside the gene matches. CDR3 bases: TGTGCCAGCAAAATCGGGACAGCCGGTCGAGCTAACTATGGCTACACCTTC. It is translated as CASKIGTAGRANYGYTF.

The chain is built from TRBV24-1 and TRBJ2-1; TRBD1 matches 10 bases. V shed 4 bases and J 2 bases; nucleotides not matched to a gene: 4. CDR1 is KGHDR, CDR2 SFDVKD, per germline. This CDR3 is 16 amino acids long. The CDR3 loop is CATSEPGQGTYNEQFF. The CDR3 DNA reads TGTGCCACCAGTGAGCCGGGACAGGGGACCTACAATGAGCAGTTCTTC.

The chain employs TRBV2 and TRBJ2-3, with TRBD2 matching 11 bases. Germline V lookup: CDR1 SNHLY, CDR2 FYNNEI. V trimming: 6 bases; J trimming: 5 bases; junction bases outside the gene matches: 10. CDR3 length equals 16 residues. The CDR3 DNA follows: TGTGCCAGCAGGCGGGTAGCGGGGGGGCCCAGAGATACGCAGTATTTT. Translating gives CASRRVAGGPRDTQYF.

The genes are TRBV7-9 and TRBJ1-1, with 8 bases matching TRBD1. The ends lost 5 bases at V and 4 bases at J; junction bases unmatched: 3. Germline values: CDR1 SEHNR, CDR2 FQNEAQ (reference sequence). This CDR3 region has 13 residues. CDR3: CASSHRGGTEAFF. The CDR3 bases are TGTGCCAGCAGCCACAGGGGGGGCACTGAAGCTTTCTTT.

The chain uses TRBV4-2 and TRBJ1-5; tentative D call: TRBD1 (6 bases). Germline V gene data show CDR1 as LGHNA and CDR2 as YNFKEQ. V lost 0 bases and J 3 bases, leaving 9 bases between the germline ends. The CDR3 length is 15 residues. CDR3 bases: TGTGCCAGCAGCCAAGAGGACAGCAACAATCAGCCCCAGCATTTT. Protein product: CASSQEDSNNQPQHF.

This clone occurred once. The chain carries TRBV5-4 and TRBJ2-6, with TRBD1 matching 8 bases. With V trimmed by 1 base and J by 2 bases, 2 bases remained unmatched. The CDR3 covers 16 residues. Germline assignment: CDR1 SGHNT and CDR2 YYREEE (reference sequence). CDR3 loop: CASSLPRGPGANVLTF. The CDR3 DNA reads as TGTGCCAGCAGCTTGCCCAGGGGGCCTGGGGCCAACGTCCTGACTTTC.

This clone was observed a single time. The J gene is TRBJ2-6, the V gene TRBV25-1, with no clear D. The CDR3 loop spans 12 amino acids. Germline values: CDR1 MGHDK, CDR2 SYGVNS. V lost 8 bases to trimming and J lost 2 bases, with 4 bases between them. For the CDR3, the DNA is TGTGCCAGCCAGGCTGGGGCCAACGTCCTGACTTTC. This gives the protein CASQAGANVLTF.

This chain joins TRBV5-5 and TRBJ2-5; D possibly corresponds to TRBD1 (5 bases). CDR1 SGHKS and CDR2 YYEKEE come from the germline V gene (reference sequence). Trimming removed 0 bases at V and 5 bases at J, with 11 bases between. This CDR3 contains 14 residues. In DNA form, the CDR3 reads TGTGCCAGCAGCTTGGACGGCAGGGTGGAGACCCAGTACTTC. It yields the protein CASSLDGRVETQYF.

The rearrangement joins TRBV10-3 to TRBJ1-3, with 7 bases aligning to TRBD1. V was clipped by 7 bases and J by 0 bases; unmatched bases: 6. The CDR3 covers 15 residues. Germline CDR1 ENHRY, CDR2 SYGVKD. For the CDR3, the DNA is TGTGCCATCAAGGAGACAGGGAACTCTGGAAACACCATATATTTT. Translating gives CAIKETGNSGNTIYF.

This chain joins TRBV18 and TRBJ2-1; 7 bases line up with TRBD1. The CDR3 is 15 amino acids. The V segment lost 1 base and the J segment 8 bases; nucleotides outside the gene matches: 8. CDR1 and CDR2 (germline): KGHSH, LQKENI. The CDR3 loop is CASSPRLGGNDEQFF. DNA of the CDR3: TGTGCCAGCTCACCACGGTTAGGGGGCAACGATGAGCAGTTCTTC. The whole variable domain, remainder taken from reference TRBV18 and TRBJ2-1, is NAGVMQNPRHLVRRRGQEARLRCSPMKGHSHVYWYRQLPEEGLKFMVYLQKENIIDESGMPKERFSAEFPKEGPSILRIQQVVRGDSAAYFCASSPRLGGNDEQFFGPGTRLTVL.

The V call is TRBV4-2, the J call TRBJ1-2; 7 nucleotides align to TRBD1. V was clipped by 3 bases and J by 6 bases; unmatched bases: 4. Germline values: CDR1 LGHNA, CDR2 YNFKEQ. This CDR3 spans 13 amino acids. The CDR3 sequence is CASSQQGGDGYTF. DNA for the CDR3: TGTGCCAGCAGCCAGCAGGGGGGAGATGGCTACACCTTC.

The chain combines TRBV2 with TRBJ2-5, with D perhaps matching TRBD2 (6 bases). CDR1 and CDR2 (germline): SNHLY, FYNNEI. V lost 6 bases to trimming and J lost 5 bases, with 13 bases between them. CDR3 length: 13 amino acids. CDR3 sequence reads: CASSNERGETQYF. In DNA, the CDR3 is TGTGCCAGCAGCAATGAACGGGGGGAGACCCAGTACTTC.

The CDR3 loop reads CASSPTGTGEEQYF. As DNA, the CDR3 is TGTGCCAGCAGTCCTACCGGGACAGGGGAGGAGCAGTACTTC. This chain joins TRBV28 and TRBJ2-7; the match to TRBD1 covers 10 bases. Germline V gene lookup returns CDR1 MDHEN and CDR2 SYDVKM. The CDR3 has 14 amino acids. V was clipped by 5 bases and J by 7 bases; unmatched bases: 8.

The chain is built from TRBV5-8 and TRBJ1-2, with 7 bases identical to TRBD1. CDR3 length equals 13 residues. Germline assignment: CDR1 SGHTS and CDR2 YDEGEE. V lost 4 bases, J lost 4 bases, and 4 bases stayed unmatched. The CDR3 coding sequence is TGTGCCAGCAGCCGTGGGACAGTCTATGGCTACACCTTC. Amino acids: CASSRGTVYGYTF.

This chain joins TRBV11-2 and TRBJ2-7; TRBD2 matches 9 bases. The CDR3 has 18 residues. Germline loops: CDR1 SGHAT, CDR2 FQNNGV. The junction had 10 bases not matched to a gene; V was cut back by 1 base and J by 0 bases. The CDR3 loop reads CASSLGYGPRGGSYEQYF. The CDR3 coding sequence is TGTGCCAGCAGCTTAGGCTACGGGCCGCGGGGGGGCTCCTACGAGCAGTACTTC.